This T cell receptor (beta chain) was obtained from a study of blood T cell repertoires in COVID-19. Across the whole study: Whether acute or convalescent, the COVID-19 samples came from the United States, Italy and Spain. PBMCs, B-cell-depleted T cells, or T cells provided the cDNA or gDNA that made up the material.

The V gene's germline CDR1 is DFQATT and CDR2 SNEGSKA (reference sequence). V was clipped by 5 bases and J by 4 bases, with 15 bases between them. The CDR3 runs to 14 residues. This clone came up a few times. Per the study methods: Amplifying reference gene primers gave estimates of nucleated cell counts. Profiled with immunoSEQ multiplex PCR; TCRdb holds only in-frame clones, not every one. The V and J calls and the clone size are those of that table, but D and trimming were determined from the DNA. The sample comprises more than 150,000 clones, approximately 88% of which are singletons, and roughly 2.9% rests with the top ten.

This sequence was found in a woman in her sixties with acute or convalescent COVID-19. Input material: peripheral blood. The chain couples TRBV20-1 to TRBJ1-3, with unresolved D. The CDR3 sequence: CSAGDITLGNTIYF. The CDR3 bases are TGCAGTGCTGGTGACATCACTCTAGGAAACACCATATATTTT.